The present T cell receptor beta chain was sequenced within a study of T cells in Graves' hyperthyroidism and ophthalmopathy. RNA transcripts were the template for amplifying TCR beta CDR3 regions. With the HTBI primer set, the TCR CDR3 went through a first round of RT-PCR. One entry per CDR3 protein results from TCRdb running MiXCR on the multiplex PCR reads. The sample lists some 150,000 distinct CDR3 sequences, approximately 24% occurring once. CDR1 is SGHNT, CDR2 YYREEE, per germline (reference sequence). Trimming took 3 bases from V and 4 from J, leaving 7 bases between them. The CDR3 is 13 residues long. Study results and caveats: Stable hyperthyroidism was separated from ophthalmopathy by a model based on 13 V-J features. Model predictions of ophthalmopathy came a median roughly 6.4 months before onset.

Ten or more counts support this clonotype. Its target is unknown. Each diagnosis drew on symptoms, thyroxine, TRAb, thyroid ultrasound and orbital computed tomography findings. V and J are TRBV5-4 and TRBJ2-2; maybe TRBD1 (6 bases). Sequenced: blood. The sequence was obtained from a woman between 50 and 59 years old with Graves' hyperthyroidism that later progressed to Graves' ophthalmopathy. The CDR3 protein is CASSSQGTGELFF. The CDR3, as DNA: TGTGCCAGCAGCTCACAGGGCACCGGGGAGCTGTTTTTT.